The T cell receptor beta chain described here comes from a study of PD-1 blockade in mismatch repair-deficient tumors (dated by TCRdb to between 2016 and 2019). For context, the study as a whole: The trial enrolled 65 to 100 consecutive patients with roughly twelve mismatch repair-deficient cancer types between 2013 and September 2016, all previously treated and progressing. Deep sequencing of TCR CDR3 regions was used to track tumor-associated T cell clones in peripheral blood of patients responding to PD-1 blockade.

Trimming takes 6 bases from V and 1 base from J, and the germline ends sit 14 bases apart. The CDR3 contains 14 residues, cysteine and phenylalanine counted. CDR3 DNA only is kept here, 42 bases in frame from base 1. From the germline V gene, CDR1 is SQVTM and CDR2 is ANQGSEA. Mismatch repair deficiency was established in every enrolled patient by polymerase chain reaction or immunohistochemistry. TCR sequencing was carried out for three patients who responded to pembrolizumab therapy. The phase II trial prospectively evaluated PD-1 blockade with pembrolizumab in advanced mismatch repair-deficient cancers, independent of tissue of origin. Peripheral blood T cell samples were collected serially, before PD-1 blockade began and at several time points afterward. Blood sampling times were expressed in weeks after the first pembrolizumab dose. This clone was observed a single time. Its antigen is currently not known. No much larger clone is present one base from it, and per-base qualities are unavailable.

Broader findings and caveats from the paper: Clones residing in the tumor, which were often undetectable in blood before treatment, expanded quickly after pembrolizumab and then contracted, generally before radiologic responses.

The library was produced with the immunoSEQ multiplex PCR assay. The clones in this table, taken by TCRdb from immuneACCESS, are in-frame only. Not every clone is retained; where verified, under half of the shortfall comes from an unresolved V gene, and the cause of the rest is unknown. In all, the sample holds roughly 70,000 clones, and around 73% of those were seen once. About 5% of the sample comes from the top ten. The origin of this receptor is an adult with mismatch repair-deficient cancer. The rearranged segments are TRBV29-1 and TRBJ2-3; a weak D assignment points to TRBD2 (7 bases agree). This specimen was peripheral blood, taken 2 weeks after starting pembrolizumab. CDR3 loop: CSVAGEGGTDTQYF. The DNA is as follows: TGCAGCGTAGCAGGGGAGGGCGGCACAGATACGCAGTATTTT.